This is a list of T cell receptor beta chains from one sample in a study of vaccination and CD4 T cells after COVID-19. TCRdb reanalysed the PCR reads using MiXCR and keeps one entry per CDR3 protein. The sample includes over 10,000 distinct CDR3 sequences, approximately 40% of them seen just once. These receptors' antigens are unknown. The sample was CD4+ T cells from blood, cultured in vitro. These receptors originate from a human donor who had recovered from COVID-19. CDR3s include the opening cysteine and the closing phenylalanine or tryptophan. A D gene is named only where the DNA matches it firmly. Rows give clone size only sometimes, using once, few, many, or a class for an expanded clone.

d_gene,v_gene,abundance,j_gene,CDR3nt,CDR3aa
TRBD2,TRBV9,-,TRBJ2-1,TGTGCCAGCAGCCCAGGCGGGGGGCCCTACAATGAGCAGTTCTTC,CASSPGGGPYNEQFF
-,TRBV30,few,TRBJ1-1,TGTGCCTGGAGTGGATACAGACCGATGAACACTGAAGCTTTCTTT,CAWSGYRPMNTEAFF
-,TRBV18,-,TRBJ1-5,TGTGCCAGCTCATCCTCAGCAAATCAGCCCCAGCATTTT,CASSSSANQPQHF
-,TRBV7-2,few,TRBJ1-2,TGTGCCAGCAGCCCTGACAGATACTATGGCTACACCTTC,CASSPDRYYGYTF
TRBD2,TRBV30,few,TRBJ2-1,TGTGCCTGGAGTTTGGTAGCGGGACCTTACAATGAGCAGTTCTTC,CAWSLVAGPYNEQFF
-,TRBV7-2,-,TRBJ2-3,TGTGCCAGCAGCTCCGAAGGGCGGGGCCGCACAGATACGCAGTATTTT,CASSSEGRGRTDTQYF
-,TRBV7-8,few,TRBJ2-3,TGTGCCAGCAGCGTAGACCCATCCACAACAGATACGCAGTATTTT,CASSVDPSTTDTQYF
TRBD2,TRBV20-1,-,TRBJ2-1,TGCAGTGCTAGACCTCTAGCGGGGAACTACAATGAGCAGTTCTTC,CSARPLAGNYNEQFF
TRBD1,TRBV19,-,TRBJ1-2,TGTGCCAGTAGTAAGGGGGCACGGTATGGCTACACCTTC,CASSKGARYGYTF
-,TRBV29-1,-,TRBJ2-7,TGCAGCGTTTACACTTGGTCGGGGGCGCGTACCTACGAGCAGTACTTC,CSVYTWSGARTYEQYF
TRBD1,TRBV7-6,few,TRBJ1-2,TGTGCCAGCAGCTTAGCTCCAGGGGGCGAGTCCGGCTACACCTTC,CASSLAPGGESGYTF
-,TRBV7-2,-,TRBJ1-1,TGTGCCGGCAGCTTAGAGTTGGGGCCAGCTTTCTTT,CAGSLELGPAFF
-,TRBV7-2,-,TRBJ2-1,TGTGCCAGCAGCTTAGGGCACCCGGGAGATGAGCAGTTCTTC,CASSLGHPGDEQFF
TRBD2,TRBV29-1,-,TRBJ2-2,TGCAGCGTTCGGGGGGTAGACACCGGGGAGCTGTTTTTT,CSVRGVDTGELFF
-,TRBV6-1,few,TRBJ2-6,TGTGCCAGCAGGATGGGGGGCTCTGGGGCCAACGTCCTGACTTTC,CASRMGGSGANVLTF
-,TRBV7-2,few,TRBJ1-5,TGTGCCAGCAGCCCGACCTCCTACCTCAATCAGCCCCAGCATTTT,CASSPTSYLNQPQHF
-,TRBV5-1,-,TRBJ2-5,TGCGCCAGCAGCTTGCAGCCGACAGGTACCCAAGAGACCCAGTACTTC,CASSLQPTGTQETQYF
-,TRBV20-1,medium-sized,TRBJ1-2,TGCAGTGCCCTCCGGGACATAAATGGCTACACCTTC,CSALRDINGYTF
-,TRBV30,-,TRBJ1-6,TGTGCCTGGAAGGGCGAGCGGGATTCACCCCTCCACTTT,CAWKGERDSPLHF
-,TRBV10-3,-,TRBJ1-2,TGTGCCATCAGTGAATTCGGCTCGACAGCCTATGGCTACACCTTC,CAISEFGSTAYGYTF